The 30 T cell receptor beta chains presented below share a single source sample, sequenced in a study of blood T cell repertoires in COVID-19. Here immunoSEQ multiplex PCR was the method, and the copy in TCRdb shows in-frame clones only, minus some. The repertoire includes some 100,000 clones, roughly 70% of them detected once, and 3.9% sits in the top ten. The sequenced sample consisted of peripheral blood. These receptors were collected from a man aged 65-85 years with COVID-19, enrolled during active disease.

In DNA form, the CDR3 reads TGTGCCAGCAGCACATATGGCACCGGGGAGCTGTTTTTT. Its protein product is CASSTYGTGELFF. The V call is TRBV7-9, the J call TRBJ2-2; D not resolved. Germline V gene data show CDR1 as SEHNR and CDR2 as FQNEAQ (reference sequence). The V end lost 5 bases, the J end lost 4 bases, and 8 bases lay between the germline ends. CDR3 length: 13 residues.

The chain is built from TRBV5-6 and TRBJ1-5; D ambiguous. Germline V gene sequence: CDR1 SGHDT, CDR2 YYEEEE. The CDR3 covers 15 residues. The ends were cut back, 0 bases at V and 5 bases at J, with 12 bases in the middle. The DNA of the CDR3 is TGTGCCAGCAGCTTGGGTCGGGGAACAGATCAGCCCCAGCATTTT. Translating gives CASSLGRGTDQPQHF. Together with reference TRBV5-6 and TRBJ1-5, the CDR3 gives the full variable domain: DAGVTQSPTHLIKTRGQQVTLRCSPKSGHDTVSWYQQALGQGPQFIFQYYEEEERQRGNFPDRFSGHQFPNYSSELNVNALLLGDSALYLCASSLGRGTDQPQHFGDGTRLSIL.

The chain carries TRBV5-4 and TRBJ2-3, with TRBD2 matching 14 bases. The ends lost 4 bases at V and 6 bases at J; junction bases unmatched: 7. Germline values: CDR1 SGHNT, CDR2 YYREEE (reference sequence). This CDR3 comprises 16 residues. The CDR3 protein is CASSLGLAGAEDTQYF. DNA for the CDR3: TGTGCCAGCAGCCTGGGACTAGCGGGAGCGGAGGATACGCAGTATTTT.

The chain joins TRBV23-1 to TRBJ2-5, with D possibly being TRBD2 (7 bases). Being an ORF, TRBV23-1 has a function that is uncertain. V shed 2 bases and J shed 5 bases, with 18 bases lying between them. This CDR3 contains 16 residues. This CDR3 reads CASSQKGGDTRETQYF. CDR3 sequence (DNA): TGCGCCAGCAGTCAAAAAGGGGGGGACACCAGGGAGACCCAGTACTTC.

This rearrangement joins TRBV18 to TRBJ1-2; TRBD1 matches at 9 bases. This CDR3 is built from 13 residues. Per the germline V gene, CDR1 is KGHSH and CDR2 is LQKENI. The ends lost 2 bases at V and 7 bases at J; junction bases unmatched: 2. For the CDR3, the DNA is TGTGCCAGCTCACCAGAGACAGGGGGTGGCTACACCTTC. Translation: CASSPETGGGYTF.

The chain joins TRBV30 to TRBJ1-2; 8 bases agree with TRBD1. The CDR3 is made up of 11 amino acids. Per germline, CDR1 GTSNPN and CDR2 SVGIG (reference sequence). The V segment lost 8 bases and the J segment 8 bases; nucleotides outside the gene matches: 7. DNA of the CDR3: TGTGCCCGGGGGGACAGGAGAGGCTACACCTTC. It codes for CARGDRRGYTF.

The CDR3 spells CARQGSGYGYTF. CDR3 DNA sequence: TGTGCCAGGCAGGGGAGCGGCTATGGCTACACCTTC. The chain links TRBV2 to TRBJ1-2, with D possibly TRBD1 on 6 matching bases. This CDR3 has 12 residues. CDR1 SNHLY and CDR2 FYNNEI come from the germline V gene. V lost 9 bases, J lost 4 bases, and 12 bases lay in between. Based on the CDR3 plus reference TRBV2 and TRBJ1-2, the full variable domain is EPEVTQTPSHQVTQMGQEVILRCVPISNHLYFYWYRQILGQKVEFLVSFYNNEISEKSEIFDDQFSVERPDGSNFTLKIRSTKLEDSAMYFCARQGSGYGYTFGSGTRLTVV.

The chain joins TRBV6-4 to TRBJ2-2; 10 bases line up with TRBD2. Germline lookup yields CDR1 MRHNA and CDR2 SNTAGT. The trim removed 7 bases at V and 6 bases at J, leaving 11 bases unmatched. The length of the CDR3 is 16 residues. CDR3 nucleotides: TGTGCCAGCACCAACGGGGCTAGCGGGAGAGCCGGGGAGCTGTTTTTT. Encoded protein: CASTNGASGRAGELFF.

The chain has TRBV4-1 and TRBJ2-5, with a weak D call TRBD1 (6 bases). Trimming stripped 0 bases from V and 5 bases from J, with 10 bases between. The germline gives CDR1 MGHRA, CDR2 YSYEKL. The CDR3 runs 14 residues. The CDR3 region has the DNA TGCGCCAGCAGCCAAGATCAGGGGTTTGAGACCCAGTACTTC. It yields the protein CASSQDQGFETQYF.

This chain joins TRBV7-9 and TRBJ2-6; D is uncertain. This CDR3 comprises 13 residues. Germline V gene sequence: CDR1 SEHNR, CDR2 FQNEAQ (reference sequence). V shed 8 bases and J shed 4 bases, with 9 bases lying between them. The CDR3 here is CASPLWGANVLTF. CDR3 in DNA: TGTGCCAGCCCACTCTGGGGGGCCAACGTCCTGACTTTC.

This clone was found a few times. This rearrangement joins TRBV11-2 to TRBJ2-2; no definite D call. CDR1 and CDR2 from the germline V gene are SGHAT and FQNNGV. This CDR3 is 14 amino acids long. Between the trimmed V and J ends, which lost 5 bases and 6 bases, there was a span of 13 bases. CDR3 amino acids: CASSRDSLAGELFF. CDR3 DNA: TGTGCCAGCAGCCGTGACTCCCTCGCCGGGGAGCTGTTTTTT.

The rearrangement joins TRBV19 to TRBJ1-5, with unresolved D. The germline V gene encodes CDR1 LNHDA and CDR2 SQIVND (reference sequence). Deletions cut 4 bases from V and 0 bases from J, with 16 bases between. This CDR3 has 17 amino acids. The DNA of the CDR3 is TGTGCCAGTAGTAAAATATCTGGCGGAAATAGCAATCAGCCCCAGCATTTT. Protein sequence: CASSKISGGNSNQPQHF.

V and J are TRBV6-5 and TRBJ1-6, with 7 bases that match TRBD1. This CDR3 has 13 residues. V trimming: 6 bases; J trimming: 10 bases; junction bases outside the gene matches: 6. The germline V gene encodes CDR1 MNHEY and CDR2 SVGAGI. CDR3 coding DNA: TGTGCCAGCAGAGGACAGGAGCAATCACCCCTCCACTTT. Protein: CASRGQEQSPLHF.

The J gene is TRBJ2-5, the V gene TRBV14; 7 bases match TRBD1. This CDR3 is built from 17 residues. CDR1 is SGHDN, CDR2 FVKESK, per germline. Trimming took 0 bases from V and 5 from J; bases not matched to a gene: 12. The CDR3 nucleotides read TGTGCCAGCAGCCAAGAGTTACAGGGGAGTTTCGATGAGACCCAGTACTTC. Protein: CASSQELQGSFDETQYF.

This chain connects TRBV7-2 to TRBJ2-2, with 10 positions matching TRBD2. V shed 6 bases and J 6 bases; nucleotides not matched to a gene: 10. Germline V gives CDR1 SGHTA, CDR2 FQGNSA. The CDR3 totals 16 residues. The CDR3: CASRPPGLAGAGELFF. The DNA for the CDR3 is TGTGCCAGCAGGCCACCGGGTCTAGCGGGAGCCGGGGAGCTGTTTTTT.

The rearrangement joins TRBV29-1 to TRBJ1-6; D remains unclear. Trimming shortened V by 6 bases and J by 10 bases, and 16 bases separated the two germline ends. This CDR3 has 13 amino acids. Germline V gene lookup returns CDR1 SQVTM and CDR2 ANQGSEA. In DNA, the CDR3 is TGCAGCGTCGAGGAGGTAAAGGGCTCACCCCTCCACTTT. Amino acid sequence: CSVEEVKGSPLHF. Full variable domain (remainder filled in from reference TRBV29-1 and TRBJ1-6): SAVISQKPSRDICQRGTSLTIQCQVDSQVTMMFWYRQQPGQSLTLIATANQGSEATYESGFVIDKFPISRPNLTFSTLTVSNMSPEDSSIYLCSVEEVKGSPLHFGNGTRLTVT.

This clone was recorded once. CDR3 sequence reads: CASSGPSGTGELFF. Here the CDR3 DNA reads TGTGCCAGCAGTGGCCCTAGCGGAACCGGGGAGCTGTTTTTT. The J gene is TRBJ2-2, the V gene TRBV2; 7 bases are shared with TRBD2. The CDR3 has 14 residues. V dropped 4 bases and J dropped 5; count of bases not matched to a gene: 4. In germline, CDR1 is SNHLY, CDR2 FYNNEI.

V is TRBV4-2 and J is TRBJ1-3; 10 nucleotides line up with TRBD1. Germline CDR1 is LGHNA and CDR2 is YNFKEQ. This CDR3 region has 16 residues. V lost 0 bases to trimming and J lost 2 bases; unmatched junction nucleotides: 1. CDR3 residues: CASSQEDRGPGNTIYF. The CDR3 DNA follows: TGTGCCAGCAGCCAAGAAGACAGGGGGCCTGGAAACACCATATATTTT.

The table lists this clone with a few counts. The CDR3 DNA sequence: TGTGCCAGCACCCCTGGACCGGGGGAGACCCAGTACTTC. Protein product: CASTPGPGETQYF. The rearrangement uses TRBV11-2 and TRBJ2-5; D might be TRBD2 (5 bases). The CDR3 consists of 13 residues. Per the germline V gene, CDR1 is SGHAT and CDR2 is FQNNGV. V lost 7 bases and J 5 bases, leaving 14 bases between the germline ends.

J is TRBJ2-3 and V is TRBV10-3; D is uncertain. This CDR3 is 14 amino acids long. Germline-derived CDR1 and CDR2 are ENHRY and SYGVKD. The V end lost 0 bases, the J end lost 4 bases, and 8 bases lay between the germline ends. CDR3 bases: TGTGCCATCAGTGAGTCGACTCGGTCAGATACGCAGTATTTT. Translated, it gives CAISESTRSDTQYF.

This rearrangement joins TRBV2 to TRBJ1-2; 7 bases are a match to TRBD1. The ends lost 4 bases at V and 8 bases at J; junction bases unmatched: 7. From germline, CDR1 is SNHLY and CDR2 FYNNEI. The CDR3 is 13 residues long. CDR3 loop: CASSGDSPRGYTF. The DNA for the CDR3 is TGTGCCAGCAGTGGGGACAGTCCACGGGGCTACACCTTC.

V and J are TRBV5-1 and TRBJ1-2; D is possibly TRBD1 (6 bases). V lost 4 bases to trimming and J lost 4 bases, with 17 bases between them. The CDR3 runs 15 residues. Germline CDR1 SGHRS, CDR2 YFSETQ. CDR3 region: CASSETGTPSYGYTF. CDR3 in DNA: TGCGCCAGCAGCGAGACCGGGACACCCTCCTATGGCTACACCTTC.

The table lists this clone with a few counts. This chain links TRBV2 with TRBJ2-3; 12 bases agree with TRBD2. Germline V lookup: CDR1 SNHLY, CDR2 FYNNEI. CDR3 length: 19 amino acids. Losses at the gene ends were 6 bases for V and 5 bases for J; bases not matched to a gene: 18. The CDR3 coding sequence is TGTGCCAGCAGCGTATGGACTAGCGGGACTGGAGGTGCGGGAGATACGCAGTATTTT. Protein sequence: CASSVWTSGTGGAGDTQYF.

This clone was counted a few times. The chain links TRBV28 to TRBJ2-1; possible D gene TRBD2, 6 bases. CDR3 length: 16 amino acids. The V end was cut by 6 bases, the J end by 2 bases, with 17 bases between. Germline V gene sequence: CDR1 MDHEN, CDR2 SYDVKM. For the CDR3, the DNA is TGTGCCAGCAGCCCTGGCGGGACCGCTACCTACAATGAGCAGTTCTTC. Protein: CASSPGGTATYNEQFF.

V usage is TRBV5-1 and J usage is TRBJ2-7, with D perhaps TRBD2 (5 bases). Trimming took 7 bases from V and 2 from J, leaving 16 bases between them. The CDR3 sequence is 14 residues long. Germline CDR1 reads SGHRS; CDR2 reads YFSETQ. DNA of the CDR3: TGCGCCAGCGGAAAGGAGGCTACGACCTACGAGCAGTACTTC. Translation gives CASGKEATTYEQYF. The full variable domain, its missing parts supplied by reference TRBV5-1 and TRBJ2-7, is KAGVTQTPRYLIKTRGQQVTLSCSPISGHRSVSWYQQTPGQGLQFLFEYFSETQRNKGNFPGRFSGRQFSNSRSEMNVSTLELGDSALYLCASGKEATTYEQYFGPGTRLTVT.

V is TRBV15 and J is TRBJ2-3, with D perhaps TRBD1 (5 bases). Trimming removed 0 bases from V and 2 bases from J, with 9 bases in between. Germline lookup yields CDR1 LNHNV and CDR2 YYDKDF (reference sequence). This CDR3 contains 15 residues. The CDR3 protein is CATSREPDITDTQYF. Written as DNA, the CDR3 is TGTGCCACCAGCAGAGAACCGGACATCACAGATACGCAGTATTTT.

The chain links TRBV11-3 to TRBJ2-7; D is possibly TRBD1 (9 bases). The CDR3 contains 15 residues. V was trimmed by 5 bases and J by 4 bases, leaving 18 bases between them. Germline V gives CDR1 SGHNT, CDR2 YENEEA. This chain's CDR3 is CASSPGGDRAYEQYF. The CDR3 nucleotides are TGTGCCAGCAGCCCCGGGGGGGACAGGGCGTACGAGCAGTACTTC.

The chain carries TRBV12-3 or TRBV12-4 and TRBJ2-5, with 8 bases identical to TRBD2. This CDR3 has 13 amino acids. With 2 bases clipped from V and 7 bases from J, the junction kept 3 bases outside the gene matches. CDR3 protein: CASSLFGGGTQYF. CDR3 DNA: TGTGCCAGCAGTTTATTCGGGGGGGGGACCCAGTACTTC.

The V gene is TRBV6-2 or TRBV6-3, the J gene TRBJ2-5, with D maybe TRBD2 (5 bases). Trimming removed 1 base from V and 0 bases from J, with 6 bases in between. The CDR3 covers 14 residues. Germline values: CDR1 MNHEY, CDR2 SVGEGT. CDR3 sequence: CASSYLDYQETQYF. The CDR3 DNA follows: TGTGCCAGCAGTTACTTGGACTACCAAGAGACCCAGTACTTC.

The chain combines TRBV5-5 with TRBJ2-1; D possibly corresponds to TRBD1 (5 bases). Trimming cost V 3 bases and J 7 bases, with 14 bases left between them. The germline gives CDR1 SGHKS, CDR2 YYEKEE (reference sequence). The CDR3 consists of 14 residues. In DNA form, the CDR3 reads TGTGCCAGCAGCTACCCAGGGTTGGGTAATGAGCAGTTCTTC. As protein: CASSYPGLGNEQFF.